A single T cell receptor (beta chain) is shown here with its context. The CDR3 covers 16 residues. Germline V gene lookup returns CDR1 SQVTM and CDR2 ANQGSEA. Trimming removed 0 bases from V and 2 bases from J, with 13 bases in between. These data are taken from a study of cytomegalovirus exposure and HLA in healthy donors. Study details: An early release of data contained 75 million to 90 million unique TCRs, which came from HLA-typed donors.

PCR primers comprised 60 Vbeta and 13 Jbeta primers. This table comes from immunoSEQ multiplex PCR, and its TCRdb copy is limited to in-frame clones, with some not included. This table has more than 150,000 clones, 70% to 80% appearing once. At the time of sampling, donors were nominally healthy, though unrecorded immune exposures were likely. The chain employs TRBV29-1 and TRBJ2-2; weak D call: TRBD2 (6 bases). The TCR comes from a man aged 18 to 29 in good health and CMV-seronegative. The specimen sequenced was PBMCs. CDR3: CSVEDAPGVNTGELFF. The CDR3 DNA is TGCAGCGTTGAAGATGCTCCGGGGGTAAACACCGGGGAGCTGTTTTTT.